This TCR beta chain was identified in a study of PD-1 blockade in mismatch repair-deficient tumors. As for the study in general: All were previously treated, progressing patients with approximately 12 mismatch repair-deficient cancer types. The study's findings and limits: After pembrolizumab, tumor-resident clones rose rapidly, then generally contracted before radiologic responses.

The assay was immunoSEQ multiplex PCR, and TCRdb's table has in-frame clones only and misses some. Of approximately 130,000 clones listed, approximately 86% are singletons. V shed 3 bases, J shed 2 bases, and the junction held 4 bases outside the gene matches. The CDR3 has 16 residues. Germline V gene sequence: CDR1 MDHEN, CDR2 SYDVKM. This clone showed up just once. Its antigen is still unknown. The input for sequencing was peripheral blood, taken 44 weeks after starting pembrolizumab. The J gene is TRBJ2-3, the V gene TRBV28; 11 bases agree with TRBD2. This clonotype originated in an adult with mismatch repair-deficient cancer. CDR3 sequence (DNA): TGTGCCAGCAGTTTCTGGACTAGCGGGTCCACAGATACGCAGTATTTT. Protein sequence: CASSFWTSGSTDTQYF.